This passage covers 9 T cell receptor beta chains from one sample sequenced in a study of blood T cell repertoires in COVID-19. Sequenced by immunoSEQ multiplex PCR; TCRdb stores in-frame clones only, minus some. The repertoire holds about 310,000 clones, with roughly 91% as singletons. The material sequenced was peripheral blood. These receptors originate from a man in his fifties or sixties with active or convalescent COVID-19.

The V gene is TRBV18, the J gene TRBJ1-4; TRBD1 matches 7 bases. V lost 2 bases to trimming and J lost 3 bases; unmatched junction nucleotides: 9. The CDR3 spans 17 residues. Germline V gene lookup returns CDR1 KGHSH and CDR2 LQKENI. The DNA of the CDR3 is TGTGCCAGCTCACCAATGGAAACAGGGGTATCTAATGAAAAACTGTTTTTT. Translated: CASSPMETGVSNEKLFF.

The chain recombines TRBV2 with TRBJ2-7; TRBD2 is a possible D gene (5 bases). The CDR3 covers 12 residues. CDR1 SNHLY and CDR2 FYNNEI come from the germline V gene. V gave up 4 bases and J gave up 5 bases, with 9 bases separating them. This chain's CDR3 is CASSVFGDEQYF. The CDR3 DNA sequence: TGTGCCAGCAGTGTATTCGGGGACGAGCAGTACTTC.

The rearrangement uses TRBV7-8 and TRBJ2-7; 10 bases fit TRBD1. Per the germline V gene, CDR1 is SGHVS and CDR2 is FQNEAQ. V lost 5 bases, J lost 5 bases, and 12 bases stayed unmatched. The CDR3 loop spans 16 amino acids. Here the CDR3 DNA reads TGTGCCAGCAGCCTACGGGACAGGGGTCCCACCCACGAGCAGTACTTC. As protein: CASSLRDRGPTHEQYF.

The chain has TRBV5-1 and TRBJ2-7; 7 bases match TRBD1. The CDR3 runs 14 residues. From germline, CDR1 is SGHRS and CDR2 YFSETQ. V was clipped by 2 bases and J by 7 bases; unmatched bases: 9. The CDR3 is CASSFLQGMREQYF. The CDR3 coding sequence is TGCGCCAGCAGCTTTCTACAGGGGATGAGGGAGCAGTACTTC.

The chain has TRBV5-1 and TRBJ1-4, with D unclear. This CDR3 spans 14 amino acids. From germline, CDR1 is SGHRS and CDR2 YFSETQ. Trimming removed 0 bases from V and 8 bases from J, with 11 bases in between. CDR3 bases: TGCGCCAGCAGCTTGGGCCTGGGCGGGGAAAAACTGTTTTTT. It translates to CASSLGLGGEKLFF.

The chain couples TRBV10-2 to TRBJ2-1, with D possibly being TRBD2 (6 bases). Looked up from germline, CDR1 is WSHSY and CDR2 is SAAADI. The CDR3 runs to 12 residues. The ends were cut back, 3 bases at V and 10 bases at J, with 10 bases in the middle. Here the CDR3 reads CASSDGGTEQFF. CDR3 DNA sequence: TGCGCCAGCAGTGACGGGGGTACGGAGCAGTTCTTC.

The sample holds a few counts of this clone. V usage is TRBV5-4 and J usage is TRBJ1-6, with TRBD1 matching 8 bases. The CDR3 spans 14 residues. The V gene end was trimmed by 4 bases and the J gene end by 5 bases; junction bases not matched to a gene: 2. The V gene's germline CDR1 is SGHNT and CDR2 YYREEE (reference sequence). Here the CDR3 DNA reads TGTGCCAGCAGCACGGGACAGGATAATTCACCCCTCCACTTT. Its protein product is CASSTGQDNSPLHF. The whole variable domain, remainder taken from reference TRBV5-4 and TRBJ1-6, is ETGVTQSPTHLIKTRGQQVTLRCSSQSGHNTVSWYQQALGQGPQFIFQYYREEENGRGNFPPRFSGLQFPNYSSELNVNALELDDSALYLCASSTGQDNSPLHFGNGTRLTVT.

The CDR3 protein is CASSVAGGDEKLFF. In nucleotides, the CDR3 is TGCGCCAGCAGTGTAGCAGGGGGAGATGAAAAACTGTTTTTT. The chain combines TRBV10-2 with TRBJ1-4, with 7 bases lining up with TRBD1. V shed 4 bases, J shed 6 bases, and the junction held 5 bases outside the gene matches. CDR3 size: 14 residues. In germline, CDR1 is WSHSY, CDR2 SAAADI.

The gene calls are TRBV5-4 and TRBJ2-2; TRBD2 matches at 8 bases. CDR3 length equals 16 residues. V trimming: 2 bases; J trimming: 5 bases; junction bases outside the gene matches: 8. Germline-derived CDR1 and CDR2 are SGHNT and YYREEE (reference sequence). The DNA of the CDR3 is TGTGCCAGCAGCTTCGGGGGGGCATTTATGACCGGGGAGCTGTTTTTT. Translation: CASSFGGAFMTGELFF.